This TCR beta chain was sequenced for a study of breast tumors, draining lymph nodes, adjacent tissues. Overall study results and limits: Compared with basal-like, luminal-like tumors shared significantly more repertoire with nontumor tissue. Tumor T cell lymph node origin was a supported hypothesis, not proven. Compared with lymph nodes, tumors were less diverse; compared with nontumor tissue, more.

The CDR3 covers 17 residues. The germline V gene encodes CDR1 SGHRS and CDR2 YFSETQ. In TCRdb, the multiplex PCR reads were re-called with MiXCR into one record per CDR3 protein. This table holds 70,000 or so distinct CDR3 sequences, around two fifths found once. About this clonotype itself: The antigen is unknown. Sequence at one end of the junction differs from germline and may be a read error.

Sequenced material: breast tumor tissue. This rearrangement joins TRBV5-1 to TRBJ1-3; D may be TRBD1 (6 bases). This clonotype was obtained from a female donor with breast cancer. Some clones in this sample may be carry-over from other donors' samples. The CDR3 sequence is CASSEEGVGGGGNTIYF. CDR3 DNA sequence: TGTGCCAGCAGCGAAGAGGGGGTTGGGGGCGGTGGAAACACCATATATTTT. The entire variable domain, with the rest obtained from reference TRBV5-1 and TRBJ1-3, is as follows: KAGVTQTPRYLIKTRGQQVTLSCSPISGHRSVSWYQQTPGQGLQFLFEYFSETQRNKGNFPGRFSGRQFSNSRSEMNVSTLELGDSALYLCASSEEGVGGGGNTIYFGEGSWLTVV.